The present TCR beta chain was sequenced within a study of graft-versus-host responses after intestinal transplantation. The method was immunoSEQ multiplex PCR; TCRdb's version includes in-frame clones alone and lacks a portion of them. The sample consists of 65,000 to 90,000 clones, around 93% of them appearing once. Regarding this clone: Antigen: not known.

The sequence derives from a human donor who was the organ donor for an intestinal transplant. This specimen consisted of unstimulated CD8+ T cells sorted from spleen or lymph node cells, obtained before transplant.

CDR3 residues: CASSPRAGHGELFF. In nucleotides, the CDR3 is TGTGCCAGCAGCCCAAGGGCAGGGCACGGGGAGCTGTTTTTT. The chain is built from TRBV7-3 and TRBJ2-2, with a tentative D call TRBD1 (5 bases). The CDR3 consists of 14 residues. Between the trimmed V and J ends, which lost 5 bases and 7 bases, there was a span of 14 bases. CDR1 SGHTA and CDR2 FQGTGA come from the germline V gene.